These T cell receptor beta chains were read from a single sample in a study of graft-versus-host responses after intestinal transplantation. This table comes from immunoSEQ multiplex PCR, and its TCRdb copy is limited to in-frame clones, with some not included. The sample gives 65,000 to 90,000 clones, around 89% of which show up once; 2% to 3% is in the top ten. These receptors have no identified antigens. Sequences were derived from unstimulated CD8+ T cells sorted from spleen or lymph node cells, sampled before intestinal transplant. These TCRs come from a human donor who received an intestinal transplant. The CDR3 runs from the conserved cysteine through the conserved F or W. Fields, in order: V gene, J gene, clone size, D gene, CDR3 protein, CDR3 DNA. A D gene is named only where the DNA matches it firmly. Size tells how often a clone was seen (once, few, many) or the class of an expanded clone, and some rows leave it out.

V gene: TRBV29-1
J gene: TRBJ2-5
clone size: -
D gene: -
CDR3 protein: CSVEADRIETQYF
CDR3 DNA: TGCAGCGTTGAGGCTGACAGAATAGAGACCCAGTACTTC

V gene: TRBV5-1
J gene: TRBJ1-6
clone size: -
D gene: -
CDR3 protein: CASSLVTGLWRNSPLHF
CDR3 DNA: TGCGCCAGCAGCTTGGTAACGGGTCTTTGGCGGAATTCACCCCTCCACTTT

V gene: TRBV9
J gene: TRBJ1-2
clone size: once
D gene: -
CDR3 protein: CASSQRDYGYTF
CDR3 DNA: TGTGCCAGCAGCCAAAGAGACTATGGCTACACCTTC

V gene: TRBV29-1
J gene: TRBJ1-2
clone size: -
D gene: TRBD1
CDR3 protein: CSGGDSNYGYTF
CDR3 DNA: TGCAGCGGCGGGGACAGCAACTATGGCTACACCTTC

V gene: TRBV6-5
J gene: TRBJ1-4
clone size: -
D gene: -
CDR3 protein: CASSYSRGGEKLFF
CDR3 DNA: TGTGCCAGCAGTTACTCGAGGGGAGGTGAAAAACTGTTTTTT

V gene: TRBV4-2
J gene: TRBJ1-3
clone size: -
D gene: TRBD1
CDR3 protein: CASSHAGGHGNTIYF
CDR3 DNA: TGTGCCAGCAGCCACGCAGGGGGCCATGGAAACACCATATATTTT

V gene: TRBV13
J gene: TRBJ2-1
clone size: -
D gene: TRBD2
CDR3 protein: CASSELAGGHNEQFF
CDR3 DNA: TGTGCCAGCAGCGAACTAGCGGGGGGCCACAATGAGCAGTTCTTC

V gene: TRBV28
J gene: TRBJ1-1
clone size: -
D gene: -
CDR3 protein: CASSFSREEVNTEAFF
CDR3 DNA: TGTGCCAGCAGTTTTAGTCGAGAGGAGGTGAACACTGAAGCTTTCTTT

V gene: TRBV6-5
J gene: TRBJ1-2
clone size: -
D gene: TRBD1
CDR3 protein: CASSGQGSYGYTF
CDR3 DNA: TGTGCCAGCAGCGGACAGGGCAGCTATGGCTACACCTTC

V gene: TRBV28
J gene: TRBJ2-7
clone size: -
D gene: -
CDR3 protein: CASSPSGQPYEQYF
CDR3 DNA: TGTGCCAGCAGCCCCTCGGGACAACCCTACGAGCAGTACTTC

V gene: TRBV6-5
J gene: TRBJ2-2
clone size: -
D gene: TRBD1
CDR3 protein: CASSTIQGHGELFF
CDR3 DNA: TGTGCCAGCAGTACGATACAGGGGCACGGGGAGCTGTTTTTT

V gene: TRBV7-9
J gene: TRBJ2-7
clone size: -
D gene: -
CDR3 protein: CASSPEEQGRGYEQYF
CDR3 DNA: TGTGCCAGCAGCCCAGAGGAACAGGGCCGGGGCTACGAGCAGTACTTC

V gene: TRBV28
J gene: TRBJ1-6
clone size: -
D gene: -
CDR3 protein: CASSLSRGRSPLHF
CDR3 DNA: TGTGCCAGCAGTTTATCCAGGGGACGGTCACCCCTCCACTTT

V gene: TRBV5-1
J gene: TRBJ1-2
clone size: -
D gene: TRBD1
CDR3 protein: CASSLEGTGFDYGYTF
CDR3 DNA: TGCGCCAGCAGCTTGGAGGGGACAGGTTTTGACTATGGCTACACCTTC

V gene: TRBV19
J gene: TRBJ2-3
clone size: once
D gene: -
CDR3 protein: CASSMEVTVTDTQYF
CDR3 DNA: TGTGCCAGTAGTATGGAAGTCACAGTAACAGATACGCAGTATTTT

V gene: TRBV5-4
J gene: TRBJ2-7
clone size: -
D gene: TRBD2
CDR3 protein: CASSPRTSGDYEQYF
CDR3 DNA: TGTGCCAGCAGCCCCCGGACTAGCGGGGACTACGAGCAGTACTTC

V gene: TRBV30
J gene: TRBJ2-7
clone size: -
D gene: -
CDR3 protein: CAWRQLLSYEQYF
CDR3 DNA: TGTGCCTGGAGGCAACTCCTCTCCTACGAGCAGTACTTC

V gene: TRBV13
J gene: TRBJ2-7
clone size: -
D gene: -
CDR3 protein: CASSLWDNSYEQYF
CDR3 DNA: TGTGCCAGCAGCTTATGGGACAACTCCTACGAGCAGTACTTC

V gene: TRBV4-1
J gene: TRBJ2-7
clone size: -
D gene: TRBD1
CDR3 protein: CASSQVRTGVYEQYF
CDR3 DNA: TGCGCCAGCAGCCAAGTAAGGACAGGGGTCTACGAGCAGTACTTC

V gene: TRBV4-1
J gene: TRBJ1-2
clone size: -
D gene: TRBD1
CDR3 protein: CASSQDGGQGNYGYTF
CDR3 DNA: TGCGCCAGCAGCCAAGATGGGGGACAGGGAAACTATGGCTACACCTTC

V gene: TRBV6-5
J gene: TRBJ2-3
clone size: -
D gene: -
CDR3 protein: CASSYYQGTDTQYF
CDR3 DNA: TGTGCCAGCAGTTACTATCAGGGGACAGATACGCAGTATTTT

V gene: TRBV7-9
J gene: TRBJ2-5
clone size: -
D gene: TRBD2
CDR3 protein: CASSSTGGIETQYF
CDR3 DNA: TGTGCCAGCAGTTCCACGGGGGGAATTGAGACCCAGTACTTC

V gene: TRBV7-9
J gene: TRBJ1-2
clone size: once
D gene: -
CDR3 protein: CASSSLRSGPDYGYTF
CDR3 DNA: TGTGCCAGCAGCTCCCTTCGATCAGGTCCCGACTATGGCTACACCTTC

V gene: TRBV9
J gene: TRBJ1-2
clone size: -
D gene: TRBD1
CDR3 protein: CASSGTGNMEYGYTF
CDR3 DNA: TGTGCCAGCTCGGGGACAGGGAATATGGAATATGGCTACACCTTC

V gene: TRBV4-2
J gene: TRBJ1-6
clone size: -
D gene: -
CDR3 protein: CASSQDLMQDYNSPLHF
CDR3 DNA: TGTGCCAGCAGCCAAGATCTTATGCAGGACTATAATTCACCCCTCCACTTT

V gene: TRBV19
J gene: TRBJ1-4
clone size: -
D gene: -
CDR3 protein: CASSIPLARREKLFF
CDR3 DNA: TGTGCCAGTAGTATCCCCCTAGCTCGGCGTGAAAAACTGTTTTTT

V gene: TRBV4-2
J gene: TRBJ2-5
clone size: -
D gene: -
CDR3 protein: CASSQQDYPQETQYF
CDR3 DNA: TGTGCCAGCAGCCAACAGGACTACCCTCAGGAGACCCAGTACTTC

V gene: TRBV19
J gene: TRBJ2-1
clone size: -
D gene: TRBD1
CDR3 protein: CASTSPDRPYNEQFF
CDR3 DNA: TGTGCCAGTACATCACCGGACAGGCCCTACAATGAGCAGTTCTTC